The clone carrying this T cell receptor beta chain has a single count. Its antigen is still unknown. Sample-barcoded 5' priming and a J-beta primer mix drove a second PCR of about 7 to 12 cycles. TCRdb used MiXCR to reprocess the 5' RACE reads, holding one entry per CDR3 protein. This table holds over 1,500,000 distinct CDR3 sequences, around 42% found once. These data are taken from a study of blood T cells in healthy people across ages. Whole-study context: Template switching caught about one barcoded beta molecule for each two T cells.

General observations from the study: Possibly, changes in expanded clonotypes were confounded because donor CMV status was unknown. Diversity figures based on one million T cells were deemed too low.

The CDR3 spans 16 residues. Germline V gene sequence: CDR1 SGHRS, CDR2 YFSETQ. The V segment lost 2 bases and the J segment 3 bases; nucleotides outside the gene matches: 6. The receptor's source is a human donor in good health. The specimen sequenced was blood. V gene TRBV5-1 combines with J gene TRBJ2-3; 10 positions agree with TRBD2. CDR3 bases: TGCGCCAGCAGCTTACTCAGCGGGGGGGAAACAGATACGCAGTATTTT. The encoded protein is CASSLLSGGETDTQYF.